A single sample gave rise to the 4 T cell receptor beta chains below, sequenced in a study of T cells in Graves' hyperthyroidism and ophthalmopathy. The investigators amplified TCR beta CDR3 regions from RNA transcripts. RT-PCR in the first round (using the HTBI primer set) targeted the TCR CDR3. TCRdb ran MiXCR on the multiplex PCR reads and lists one entry per CDR3 protein. The sample includes 400,000 to 500,000 distinct CDR3 sequences, 13% to 15% seen only once; the top ten take 15% to 20%. The sequencing input was blood. Receptor source: a woman aged 18-35 years with Graves' hyperthyroidism.

The rearrangement joins TRBV19 to TRBJ2-7; D remains ambiguous. The CDR3 is 12 amino acids. CDR1 LNHDA and CDR2 SQIVND come from the germline V gene (reference sequence). V was trimmed by 7 bases and J by 6 bases, leaving 13 bases between them. The CDR3 bases are TGTGCCAGTATGCAGATCCGGCCCGAGCAGTACTTC. It yields the protein CASMQIRPEQYF.

This chain links TRBV7-9 with TRBJ2-5; D possibly corresponds to TRBD2 (6 bases). Germline V lookup: CDR1 SEHNR, CDR2 FQNEAQ (reference sequence). This CDR3 contains 11 residues. The ends were cut back, 3 bases at V and 12 bases at J, with 11 bases in the middle. CDR3 region: CASSFPSAKYF. The CDR3 DNA reads as TGTGCCAGCAGCTTCCCTAGCGCTAAGTACTTC.

A word on this clonotype: This may be a read error: a much more frequent sequence differs by one nucleotide. J is TRBJ2-7 and V is TRBV10-3; D possibly corresponds to TRBD2 (6 bases). In germline, CDR1 is ENHRY, CDR2 SYGVKD. Deletions cut 5 bases from V and 2 bases from J, with 10 bases between. The CDR3 runs to 13 residues. The CDR3 is CAISRGKPYEQYF. The CDR3 nucleotides are TGTGCCATCAGTCGGGGGAAGCCCTACGAGCAGTACTTC.

There are many counts of this clonotype. The chain recombines TRBV12-3 or TRBV12-4 with TRBJ1-4, with D uncertain. This CDR3 has 14 residues. Trimming took off 2 bases at V and 3 bases at J, with 7 bases between the two ends. The CDR3 region is CASSLYLSNEKLFF. CDR3 DNA: TGTGCCAGCAGTTTATATCTCTCTAATGAAAAACTGTTTTTT.